A single sample gave rise to the 27 T cell receptor beta chains below, sequenced in a study of cytomegalovirus exposure and HLA in healthy donors. Only in-frame clones appear in the TCRdb table, and some are missing; sequencing was by immunoSEQ multiplex PCR. The data show 150,000 to 200,000 clones, with around 86% seen just once and 7.2% held by the top ten. The specimen was PBMCs. The source of these receptors is a man aged 25 to 40 in good health and CMV-seropositive.

This chain joins TRBV27 and TRBJ2-7; 11 nucleotides align to TRBD2. With 6 bases clipped from V and 5 bases from J, the junction kept 3 bases outside the gene matches. This CDR3 comprises 13 residues. The germline V gene has CDR1 MNHEY and CDR2 SMNVEV (reference sequence). The DNA for the CDR3 is TGTGCCAGCAGGCTAGCGGGAGGTCACGAGCAGTACTTC. It specifies CASRLAGGHEQYF.

The chain recombines TRBV5-6 with TRBJ1-5; maybe TRBD1 (5 bases). From germline, CDR1 is SGHDT and CDR2 YYEEEE. The CDR3 has 15 residues. V was clipped by 2 bases and J by 4 bases, with 13 bases between them. CDR3 in DNA: TGTGCCAGCAGCTTCGGGGGGGTCAGAAATCAGCCCCAGCATTTT. Protein: CASSFGGVRNQPQHF.

The rearrangement links TRBV6-1 to TRBJ2-7; D remains ambiguous. V was cut by 5 bases and J by 5 bases, with 10 bases left in between. The CDR3 length is 12 residues. Germline V gene data show CDR1 as MNHNS and CDR2 as SASEGT. In DNA, the CDR3 is TGTGCCAGCAGTCCCGTAGTCAACGAGCAGTACTTC. Its protein product is CASSPVVNEQYF.

The rearrangement joins TRBV5-1 to TRBJ2-7; D assignment may be TRBD1 or TRBD2 (6 bases each). V was cut by 4 bases and J by 1 base, with 15 bases left in between. The CDR3 has 15 residues. Germline-derived CDR1 and CDR2 are SGHRS and YFSETQ. The CDR3 sequence: CASSPTGGPSYEQYF. As DNA, the CDR3 is TGCGCCAGCAGCCCCACTGGGGGGCCTTCCTACGAGCAGTACTTC.

The chain couples TRBV4-3 to TRBJ2-2; D gene ambiguous. V was trimmed by 0 bases and J by 7 bases, leaving 12 bases between them. The CDR3 loop spans 15 amino acids. Germline CDR1 LGHNA, CDR2 YSLEER. CDR3 in amino acids: CASSQDTTPGGELFF. The DNA of the CDR3 is TGCGCCAGCAGCCAAGATACCACCCCGGGCGGGGAGCTGTTTTTT.

The chain combines TRBV27 with TRBJ2-2; TRBD2 aligns across 10 bases. Germline values: CDR1 MNHEY, CDR2 SMNVEV (reference sequence). CDR3 length equals 15 residues. V trimming: 5 bases; J trimming: 0 bases; junction bases outside the gene matches: 0. DNA of the CDR3: TGTGCCAGCAGTAGCGGGGGGGCGAACACCGGGGAGCTGTTTTTT. The encoded protein is CASSSGGANTGELFF.

The CDR3 DNA reads TGTGCCAGCACTAAGGGAGGGGCTGACACAGATACGCAGTATTTT. Translation: CASTKGGADTDTQYF. The V gene is TRBV9, the J gene TRBJ2-3; TRBD2 matches at 7 bases. The CDR3 loop spans 15 amino acids. V trimming: 6 bases; J trimming: 2 bases; junction bases outside the gene matches: 9. Per the germline V gene, CDR1 is SGDLS and CDR2 is YYNGEE.

This chain joins TRBV11-3 and TRBJ2-7, with D possibly matching TRBD1 (6 bases). This CDR3 has 13 residues. Germline V gene data show CDR1 as SGHNT and CDR2 as YENEEA. V dropped 5 bases and J dropped 3 bases, with 11 bases sitting between them. The CDR3 loop reads CASSPEDSYEQYF. In nucleotides, the CDR3 is TGTGCCAGCAGCCCGGAGGACAGCTACGAGCAGTACTTC.

This clone was recorded a few times. The rearrangement uses TRBV19 and TRBJ2-7; D is possibly TRBD1 or TRBD2 (5 bases each). The CDR3 is made up of 15 amino acids. Germline V gene sequence: CDR1 LNHDA, CDR2 SQIVND (reference sequence). The V gene lost 3 bases and the J gene lost 3 bases, with 15 bases spanning the gap. The CDR3: CASSIDGAVDYEQYF. As DNA, the CDR3 is TGTGCCAGTAGTATTGACGGGGCAGTCGACTACGAGCAGTACTTC.

V is TRBV29-1 and J is TRBJ2-7; D gene uncertain. V was shortened by 6 bases and J by 0 bases, with 9 bases between the two germline ends. The length of the CDR3 is 12 residues. Germline CDR1 and CDR2: SQVTM and ANQGSEA. The CDR3 coding sequence is TGCAGCGTGGCCCCCGGCTCCTACGAGCAGTACTTC. It translates to CSVAPGSYEQYF.

V and J are TRBV13 and TRBJ1-1; TRBD1 might be the D (6 bases). V was cut by 5 bases and J by 5 bases, with 18 bases left in between. This CDR3 comprises 15 residues. Germline assignment: CDR1 PRHDT and CDR2 FYEKMQ (reference sequence). CDR3 DNA sequence: TGTGCCAGCAGCCCAACAGGGTTGCGTAGAACTGAAGCTTTCTTT. It encodes CASSPTGLRRTEAFF.

The gene calls are TRBV18 and TRBJ2-5; 12 bases are shared with TRBD2. This CDR3 has 16 residues. Germline values: CDR1 KGHSH, CDR2 LQKENI. J gave up 7 bases and V 6 bases, and 12 bases lay outside the gene matches. CDR3 bases: TGTGCCAGCTCGCCAGCTAGCGGGGGGGCTCCGTGGACCCAGTACTTC. As protein: CASSPASGGAPWTQYF.

The CDR3 is CATSPNPGGVDTQYF. CDR3 coding DNA: TGTGCCACCAGCCCCAATCCGGGGGGGGTAGATACGCAGTATTTT. This rearrangement joins TRBV15 to TRBJ2-3; 8 bases are shared with TRBD2. The trim removed 5 bases at V and 5 bases at J, leaving 9 bases unmatched. The CDR3 consists of 15 residues. Germline V gene lookup returns CDR1 LNHNV and CDR2 YYDKDF (reference sequence).

The chain uses TRBV5-5 and TRBJ1-4, with D hard to call. Germline-derived CDR1 and CDR2 are SGHKS and YYEKEE (reference sequence). Trimming took off 4 bases at V and 0 bases at J, with 4 bases between the two ends. This CDR3 is built from 13 residues. CDR3 sequence: CASSASTNEKLFF. In DNA form, the CDR3 reads TGTGCCAGCAGCGCCTCAACTAATGAAAAACTGTTTTTT.

V gene TRBV6-1 combines with J gene TRBJ1-5, with 7 positions matching TRBD1. This CDR3 comprises 13 residues. From germline, CDR1 is MNHNS and CDR2 SASEGT. Trimming removed 10 bases from V and 5 bases from J; junction bases left unmatched: 8. CDR3 amino acids: CATADRWDQPQHF. The CDR3 DNA reads TGTGCCACCGCGGACAGGTGGGATCAGCCCCAGCATTTT.

This clone has a single count. The chain combines TRBV6-6 with TRBJ2-1; D might be TRBD2 (6 bases). This CDR3 is 15 amino acids long. CDR1 is MNHNY and CDR2 is SVGAGI in the germline V gene (reference sequence). V lost 9 bases to trimming and J lost 0 bases, with 15 bases between them. The DNA of the CDR3 is TGTGCCAGTCGTCGGGACTCCAGCTCCTACAATGAGCAGTTCTTC. This sequence encodes CASRRDSSSYNEQFF.

This sequence joins TRBV28 and TRBJ2-7; possible D gene TRBD1, 6 bases. V lost 8 bases, J lost 0 bases, and 11 bases lay in between. There are 13 residues in the CDR3. Germline loops: CDR1 MDHEN, CDR2 SYDVKM. CDR3 nucleotide sequence: TGTGCCAGCGAGGGGACACACTCCTACGAGCAGTACTTC. Protein: CASEGTHSYEQYF. Full variable domain (rest looked up from reference TRBV28 and TRBJ2-7): DVKVTQSSRYLVKRTGEKVFLECVQDMDHENMFWYRQDPGLGLRLIYFSYDVKMKEKGDIPEGYSVSREKKERFSLILESASTNQTSMYLCASEGTHSYEQYFGPGTRLTVT.

This rearrangement joins TRBV4-3 to TRBJ2-3, with 9 nucleotides matching TRBD2. CDR1 and CDR2 (germline): LGHNA, YSLEER. V dropped 4 bases and J dropped 4; count of bases not matched to a gene: 6. The CDR3 covers 15 residues. Written as DNA, the CDR3 is TGCGCCAGCAGCCCGCCTAGCGGGACCTCAGATACGCAGTATTTT. Translation gives CASSPPSGTSDTQYF.

The gene calls are TRBV29-1 and TRBJ2-5; maybe TRBD2 (6 bases). V was clipped by 3 bases and J by 4 bases, with 15 bases between them. The CDR3 is 14 residues long. Per the germline V gene, CDR1 is SQVTM and CDR2 is ANQGSEA. CDR3 sequence (DNA): TGCAGCGTTGATCGGGGGACGGGCCCAGAGACCCAGTACTTC. It encodes CSVDRGTGPETQYF.

This chain uses TRBV27 with TRBJ2-5; the D is unclear. Germline-derived CDR1 and CDR2 are MNHEY and SMNVEV (reference sequence). The CDR3 is made up of 14 amino acids. The V end lost 5 bases, the J end lost 7 bases, and 17 bases lay between the germline ends. In DNA, the CDR3 is TGTGCCAGCAGTCACCGGGCTGAGTTGGGGACCCAGTACTTC. Protein sequence: CASSHRAELGTQYF.

The chain links TRBV19 to TRBJ2-1; the D is unclear. Between the trimmed V and J ends, which lost 5 bases and 8 bases, there was a span of 7 bases. This CDR3 contains 11 residues. Germline V lookup: CDR1 LNHDA, CDR2 SQIVND (reference sequence). CDR3 sequence reads: CASSVLYEQFF. The CDR3, as DNA: TGTGCCAGTAGTGTTCTCTATGAGCAGTTCTTC. The whole variable domain, remainder taken from reference TRBV19 and TRBJ2-1, is DGGITQSPKYLFRKEGQNVTLSCEQNLNHDAMYWYRQDPGQGLRLIYYSQIVNDFQKGDIAEGYSVSREKKESFPLTVTSAQKNPTAFYLCASSVLYEQFFGPGTRLTVL.

The chain recombines TRBV10-1 with TRBJ1-1; D is unresolved. Germline V gene lookup returns CDR1 WNHNN and CDR2 SYGVQD (reference sequence). The V gene lost 4 bases and the J gene lost 1 base, with 22 bases spanning the gap. The CDR3 extends over 18 amino acids. This CDR3 reads CASSGPRSGTYPNTEAFF. The CDR3 region has the DNA TGCGCCAGCAGTGGCCCCAGGTCGGGAACCTACCCGAACACTGAAGCTTTCTTT.

The V call is TRBV11-3, the J call TRBJ2-3; D is uncertain. CDR3 length: 17 residues. The germline V gene encodes CDR1 SGHNT and CDR2 YENEEA. V lost 5 bases, J lost 3 bases, and 21 bases lay in between. CDR3 sequence: CASSLGYLETSTDTQYF. The CDR3 nucleotides read TGTGCCAGCAGCCTAGGTTATTTGGAGACGAGTACAGATACGCAGTATTTT.

The chain employs TRBV11-1 and TRBJ1-1; D is ambiguous. The CDR3 consists of 14 residues. CDR1 and CDR2 from the germline V gene are SGHAT and FQDESV (reference sequence). V lost 3 bases and J 2 bases, leaving 10 bases between the germline ends. CDR3: CASSFSDTNTEAFF. In DNA, the CDR3 is TGTGCCAGCAGCTTTTCAGATACCAACACTGAAGCTTTCTTT.

The rearrangement joins TRBV27 to TRBJ2-1; 8 bases match TRBD2. The junction had 11 bases not matched to a gene; V was cut back by 6 bases and J by 7 bases. CDR3 length: 15 amino acids. Germline V gives CDR1 MNHEY, CDR2 SMNVEV (reference sequence). As DNA, the CDR3 is TGTGCCAGCAGGGGGTTCATGGTAGCGGGGAATGAGCAGTTCTTC. It specifies CASRGFMVAGNEQFF.

The chain employs TRBV27 and TRBJ2-1; 10 bases are shared with TRBD2. Germline V gene sequence: CDR1 MNHEY, CDR2 SMNVEV (reference sequence). CDR3 length: 13 amino acids. With 5 bases clipped from V and 14 bases from J, the junction kept 9 bases outside the gene matches. CDR3 residues: CASSLLYSGGKFF. The CDR3 region has the DNA TGTGCCAGCAGTCTACTATATAGCGGGGGGAAGTTCTTC.

The chain carries TRBV5-6 and TRBJ1-2, with D perhaps matching TRBD1 (5 bases). The V and J ends lost 2 bases and 3 bases respectively, with 8 bases between them. CDR1 and CDR2 from the germline V gene are SGHDT and YYEEEE. The CDR3 spans 13 residues. CDR3 residues: CASSFGGDYGYTF. In DNA form, the CDR3 reads TGTGCCAGCAGCTTTGGAGGGGACTATGGCTACACCTTC.